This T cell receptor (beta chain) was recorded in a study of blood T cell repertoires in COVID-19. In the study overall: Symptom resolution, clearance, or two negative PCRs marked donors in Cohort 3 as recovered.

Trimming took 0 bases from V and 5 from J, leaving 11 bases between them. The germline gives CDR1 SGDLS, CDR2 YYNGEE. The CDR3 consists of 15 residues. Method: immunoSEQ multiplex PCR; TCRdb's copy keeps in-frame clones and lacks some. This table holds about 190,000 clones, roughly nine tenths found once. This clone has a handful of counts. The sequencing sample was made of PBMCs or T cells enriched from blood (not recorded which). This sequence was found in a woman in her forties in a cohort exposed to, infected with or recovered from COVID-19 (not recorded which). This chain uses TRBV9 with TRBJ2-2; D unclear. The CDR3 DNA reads TGTGCCAGCAGCGTAGGAGGTGTGGAGACCGGGGAGCTGTTTTTT. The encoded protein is CASSVGGVETGELFF.